This T cell receptor (beta chain) was captured by sequencing in a study of shared clonotypes between healthy human individuals (TCRdb year 2020). For context, the study as a whole: Three men and a couple of women, aged 18 to 49 years, made up the cohort. For each donor, three plates each were used for CD4 naive and CD4 memory, two plates were used for CD8 naive, and one plate was used for CD8 memory. To estimate repertoire size and how much clonotypes are shared between individuals, the study performed deep sequencing of blood TCR repertoires from five healthy adults. Libraries were prepared and TCR repertoires were sequenced by different laboratories using diverse techniques, in order to increase sequencing depth and limit assay-specific biases. Between about 0.8 and 9 billion PBMCs per donor were obtained by leukapheresis. Study-wide findings and limitations: Sampling was restricted to blood, and TCR repertoires in tissue are likely to differ from TCR repertoires in blood. Incomplete sequencing was indicated by rarefaction of sorted-subset datasets, despite the large sequencing depth. Based on pairwise subsampling, the degree of clonotype sharing among donors was expected to be affected by sequencing depth. Larger estimated clonotype richness was generally found for naive subsets than for memory subsets. When a few donors were compared, the shared fraction of clonotypes was around 5.1% for naive CD4, roughly 3.4% for naive CD8, roughly 2.3% for memory CD4, and 0.35% to 0.4% for memory CD8. Higher generation probabilities were observed for clonotypes shared by all four sorted-subset donors than for non-shared clonotypes. The small number of donors limited the genetic and exposure-history diversity represented.

Using the deep immunoSEQ assay, TCR CDR3 regions were amplified from genomic DNA by multiplex PCR. Extracted genomic DNA from each cell subset was spread evenly across all wells of several immunoSEQ 96-well plates, with each plate serving as a replicate. Each replicate PCR for sorted subsets received 200 ng genomic DNA, equal to 30,000 or so T cell genomes. The purified libraries were quantified using a Qubit 3.0 fluorometer, sized with a Bioanalyzer 2100, and then quantified again using the KAPA Library Quantification kit. Every immunoSEQ 96-well plate was sequenced on a separate single-read 150-cycle Illumina NextSeq 550 flow cell. The study's own analysis went as follows. Because only junctional sequences without quality scores were contained in the immunoSEQ output, filtering matching that applied to full-length reads could not be performed. To assign V/J genes and CDR3, sequences were annotated against IMGT germline references using PyIR, a Python wrapper for IgBLAST v1.9. Any read was removed if the V/J assignment was weak (E-value above 1e-6), the CDR3 was missing, or the read contained stop codons, out-of-frame junctions, or ambiguous translated residues. V3J clonotypes were defined by identical inferred V gene, J gene, and CDR3 amino acid sequence. The percentage overlap between two repertoires was calculated by dividing the number of shared unique clonotypes by the size of the smaller repertoire. RTK rarefaction, the Chao1 estimator, and Recon v2.1 estimates of unobserved clonotypes were used to assess repertoire richness. For all TCRbeta clonotypes obtained by the gDNA method from a few donors, generation probabilities were computed with OLGA. This immuneACCESS table, as held by TCRdb, lists in-frame sequences with V and J called but not all clones. Of the missing ones, under half trace to an unresolved V gene in checked studies; the others have no known cause. The V and J calls and the clone size are those of that table, but D and trimming were determined from the DNA. The sample records 2 million to 2.5 million clones, approximately 94% of which are singletons. Of the sample, around 0.13% falls within the top ten clones.

Healthy HIV-negative adults with no recently reported acute infections or vaccinations were included as donors. Every donor was a Caucasian adult residing in Nashville, Tennessee, USA. CD4+ T cells were enriched through magnetic negative selection, after which naive cells were positively selected on CD45RA and the remaining negative fraction served as the memory subset. After blood collection by leukapheresis, PBMCs were isolated using Ficoll-Histopaque density gradient centrifugation and then cryopreserved in the vapor phase of liquid nitrogen. Purity and quantity of every magnetically sorted T cell population were checked by analytical flow cytometry. Genomic DNA was isolated from every sorted fraction and measured by UV absorbance on a Nanodrop 2000c. Concerning this clone itself: It lacks a known antigen. No quality values exist for individual bases; no much larger clone is one base distant. This same CDR3 is encoded by further DNA sequences in the sample.

The CDR3 runs 14 residues from the cysteine to the phenylalanine. Just the 42-base CDR3 DNA is kept, in frame starting at base 1. Looking up the germline V gene yields CDR1 SGHRS and CDR2 YFSETQ. V loses 0 bases of germline sequence and J loses 7 bases, and the interval between the two ends is 8 bases. The chain links TRBV5-1 with TRBJ1-6; a tentative D match to TRBD1 spans 5 bases. The receptor was derived from a man aged 18 to 29 in good health. The sequenced sample consisted of naive CD4+ T cells sorted from blood. In the paper's terms, the cell subset or site label means: CD45RA+ positively selected. The CDR3 has the sequence CASSLVQGNSPLHF. The nucleotide sequence is TGCGCCAGCAGCTTGGTTCAGGGAAATTCACCCCTCCACTTT.